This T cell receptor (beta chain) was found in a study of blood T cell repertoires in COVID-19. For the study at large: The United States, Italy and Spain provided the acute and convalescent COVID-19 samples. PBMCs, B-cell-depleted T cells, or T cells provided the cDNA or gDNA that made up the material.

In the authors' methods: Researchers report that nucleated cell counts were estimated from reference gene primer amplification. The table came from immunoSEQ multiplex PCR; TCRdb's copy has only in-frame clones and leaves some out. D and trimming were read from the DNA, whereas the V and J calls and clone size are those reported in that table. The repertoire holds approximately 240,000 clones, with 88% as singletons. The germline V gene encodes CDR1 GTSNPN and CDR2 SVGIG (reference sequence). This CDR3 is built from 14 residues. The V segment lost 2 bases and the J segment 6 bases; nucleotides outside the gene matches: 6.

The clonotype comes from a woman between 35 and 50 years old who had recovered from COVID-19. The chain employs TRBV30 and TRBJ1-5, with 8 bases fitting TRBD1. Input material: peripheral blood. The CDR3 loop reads CAWSTGQVPQPQHF. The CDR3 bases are TGTGCCTGGAGTACGGGACAGGTCCCTCAGCCCCAGCATTTT.